Listed here are 23 T cell receptor beta chains from one sample, sequenced in a study of cytomegalovirus exposure and HLA in healthy donors. The PCR had 60 Vbeta and 13 Jbeta primers. Sequenced by immunoSEQ multiplex PCR; TCRdb stores in-frame clones only, minus some. The sample carries 200,000 to 250,000 clones, roughly 81% recorded once. The sequencing input was PBMCs. These receptors were obtained from a girl aged 2-10 years in good health and CMV-seronegative.

Only one count was recorded for this clone. The chain uses TRBV5-1 and TRBJ1-1; weak D call: TRBD1 (5 bases). CDR1 is SGHRS, CDR2 YFSETQ, per germline. The CDR3 spans 14 residues. V gave up 0 bases and J gave up 3 bases, with 9 bases separating them. The CDR3 loop reads CASSLARGDTEAFF. The CDR3 DNA sequence: TGCGCCAGCAGCTTGGCAAGGGGTGACACTGAAGCTTTCTTT.

This clone was found once. CDR3 loop: CASKLGGKNTGELFF. CDR3 DNA: TGTGCCAGTAAGTTAGGCGGAAAGAACACCGGGGAGCTGTTTTTT. The V and J genes are TRBV19 and TRBJ2-2; no definite D call. The CDR3 is made up of 15 amino acids. Trimming stripped 7 bases from V and 1 base from J, with 13 bases between. CDR1 and CDR2 (germline): LNHDA, SQIVND (reference sequence).

The chain combines TRBV19 with TRBJ2-7; D may be TRBD1 (5 bases). Germline V CDR1 and CDR2: LNHDA, SQIVND (reference sequence). The CDR3 covers 13 residues. The V gene lost 2 bases and the J gene lost 2 bases, with 7 bases spanning the gap. As DNA, the CDR3 is TGTGCCAGTAGTATAAAGGGGCCCTACGAGCAGTACTTC. Protein sequence: CASSIKGPYEQYF. Full variable domain (missing parts from reference TRBV19 and TRBJ2-7): DGGITQSPKYLFRKEGQNVTLSCEQNLNHDAMYWYRQDPGQGLRLIYYSQIVNDFQKGDIAEGYSVSREKKESFPLTVTSAQKNPTAFYLCASSIKGPYEQYFGPGTRLTVT.

The rearrangement uses TRBV19 and TRBJ2-5; D remains unclear. In germline, CDR1 is LNHDA, CDR2 SQIVND (reference sequence). The V end was cut by 5 bases, the J end by 4 bases, with 5 bases between. This CDR3 is built from 11 residues. The CDR3: CASSQLETQYF. The CDR3 DNA reads TGTGCCAGTAGTCAGTTAGAGACCCAGTACTTC.

The CDR3 is CASPSGLRSYNEQFF. In nucleotides, the CDR3 is TGTGCCAGCCCTAGCGGGTTGAGATCCTACAATGAGCAGTTCTTC. The chain joins TRBV2 to TRBJ2-1; 8 bases align to TRBD2. The CDR3 consists of 15 residues. Per germline, CDR1 SNHLY and CDR2 FYNNEI. J gave up 1 base and V 8 bases, and 7 bases lay outside the gene matches.

This clone was observed a single time. The chain couples TRBV11-2 to TRBJ2-3, with a tentative D call TRBD2 (7 bases). Germline V gene sequence: CDR1 SGHAT, CDR2 FQNNGV. CDR3 size: 14 residues. The germline V and J ends were trimmed by 1 base and 4 bases, with 9 bases remaining between them. CDR3 nucleotide sequence: TGTGCCAGCAGCTTAGCGGGGGGCGCAGATACGCAGTATTTT. Its protein is CASSLAGGADTQYF.

This clone was counted once. The chain uses TRBV12-5 and TRBJ1-2, with a weak D call TRBD1 (6 bases). Germline loops: CDR1 LGHNT, CDR2 FRNRAP. V was pared by 6 bases and J by 1 base, with 15 bases between. The CDR3 covers 15 residues. The CDR3 DNA reads TGTGCTAGTGGCACAACAGGGTCGGGTAACTATGGCTACACCTTC. It codes for CASGTTGSGNYGYTF. The full variable domain, its missing parts supplied by reference TRBV12-5 and TRBJ1-2, is DARVTQTPRHKVTEMGQEVTMRCQPILGHNTVFWYRQTMMQGLELLAYFRNRAPLDDSGMPKDRFSAEMPDATLATLKIQPSEPRDSAVYFCASGTTGSGNYGYTFGSGTRLTVV.

V is TRBV7-3 and J is TRBJ2-3, with D possibly matching TRBD2 (5 bases). The CDR3 consists of 15 residues. Germline CDR1 is SGHTA and CDR2 is FQGTGA. Trimming cost V 6 bases and J 6 bases, with 19 bases left between them. The CDR3 region has the DNA TGTGCCAGCAGGTTCTCGTTTCTATCGGGGGATACGCAGTATTTT. This translates into CASRFSFLSGDTQYF.

V usage is TRBV1 and J usage is TRBJ2-1; TRBD2 reflects the table's D call only, with no check against the DNA. TRBV1 is termed a pseudogene. The CDR3 runs 16 residues. This CDR3 reads CTSSPFSGLAGDEQFF. The CDR3 bases are TGCACCAGCAGCCCCTTTTCTGGACTAGCGGGGGATGAGCAGTTCTTC.

The sample holds one count of this clone. The chain carries TRBV18 and TRBJ2-7, with TRBD2 matching 12 bases. J gave up 7 bases and V 6 bases, and 4 bases lay outside the gene matches. This CDR3 region has 13 residues. The germline gives CDR1 KGHSH, CDR2 LQKENI. The CDR3, as DNA: TGTGCCAGCTCGAGACTAGCGGGAGATGAGCAGTACTTC. Its protein is CASSRLAGDEQYF.

The chain combines TRBV29-1 with TRBJ2-5; TRBD2 is a possible D gene (5 bases). The CDR3 is 14 amino acids. The germline gives CDR1 SQVTM, CDR2 ANQGSEA. Trimming removed 5 bases at V and 4 bases at J, with 17 bases between. The CDR3 loop is CSVRANPGGETQYF. The CDR3 nucleotides read TGCAGCGTTCGAGCCAATCCCGGAGGAGAGACCCAGTACTTC.

The J gene is TRBJ2-2, the V gene TRBV30; 7 nucleotides match TRBD1. Germline CDR1 and CDR2: GTSNPN and SVGIG (reference sequence). The CDR3 has 14 amino acids. J gave up 6 bases and V 5 bases, and 9 bases lay outside the gene matches. The CDR3 DNA follows: TGTGCCTGGGGTGGACAGGAAACGGCCGGGGAGCTGTTTTTT. This codes for CAWGGQETAGELFF.

This rearrangement joins TRBV5-1 to TRBJ2-5; 9 bases fit TRBD1. V was clipped by 3 bases and J by 5 bases; unmatched bases: 5. The CDR3 length is 14 residues. CDR1 is SGHRS and CDR2 is YFSETQ in the germline V gene. CDR3 loop: CASSYGTGWETQYF. The DNA of the CDR3 is TGCGCCAGCAGCTACGGGACAGGGTGGGAGACCCAGTACTTC.

In its sample, this clone was seen a few times. The chain employs TRBV4-1 and TRBJ1-3, with D maybe TRBD1 (5 bases). CDR1 and CDR2 from the germline V gene are MGHRA and YSYEKL. V was pared by 6 bases and J by 1 base, with 16 bases between. The CDR3 loop spans 16 amino acids. The CDR3 loop is CASSLGASNSGNTIYF. The CDR3 DNA is TGCGCCAGCAGTTTAGGGGCGTCTAATTCTGGAAACACCATATATTTT.

The rearrangement joins TRBV2 to TRBJ2-7; tentatively, D is TRBD2 (5 bases). Trimming shortened V by 1 base and J by 4 bases, and 14 bases separated the two germline ends. The CDR3 has 15 residues. Germline CDR1 SNHLY, CDR2 FYNNEI. CDR3 sequence (DNA): TGTGCCAGCAGTGAAGGGACTCTCTTAAATTACGAGCAGTACTTC. Protein sequence: CASSEGTLLNYEQYF.

The CDR3 is CASSQYMNTEAFF. CDR3 in DNA: TGTGCCAGCAGCCAATACATGAACACTGAAGCTTTCTTT. This rearrangement joins TRBV7-9 to TRBJ1-1; no reliable D call. The CDR3 runs 13 residues. Germline-derived CDR1 and CDR2 are SEHNR and FQNEAQ (reference sequence). The germline V and J ends were trimmed by 5 bases and 0 bases, with 7 bases remaining between them.

The chain has TRBV27 and TRBJ2-2, with D maybe TRBD2 (6 bases). This CDR3 has 15 residues. The V end lost 1 base, the J end lost 7 bases, and 13 bases lay between the germline ends. Per the germline V gene, CDR1 is MNHEY and CDR2 is SMNVEV (reference sequence). CDR3 bases: TGTGCCAGCAGTTTATACGGGAGTGGTGGCGGGGAGCTGTTTTTT. This translates into CASSLYGSGGGELFF.

The chain is built from TRBV18 and TRBJ2-7, with 10 bases identical to TRBD1. V shed 3 bases, J shed 6 bases, and the junction held 8 bases outside the gene matches. The CDR3 has 15 amino acids. CDR1 is KGHSH and CDR2 is LQKENI in the germline V gene. In nucleotides, the CDR3 is TGTGCCAGCTCACCCGTGGGACAGGGGACTCTCGAGCAGTACTTC. This gives the protein CASSPVGQGTLEQYF.

This clone was observed a few times. The CDR3 sequence: CASSRSVLALSADTQYF. The CDR3 DNA is TGTGCCAGCAGCCGGAGCGTACTAGCCCTATCCGCAGATACGCAGTATTTT. J is TRBJ2-3 and V is TRBV7-9; possibly TRBD2 for D (6 bases). The CDR3 length is 17 residues. Germline V gene sequence: CDR1 SEHNR, CDR2 FQNEAQ (reference sequence). Between the trimmed V and J ends, which lost 5 bases and 4 bases, there was a span of 22 bases.

This clone appeared a single time. V gene TRBV5-8 combines with J gene TRBJ1-4; D gene unclear. V was clipped by 2 bases and J by 6 bases, with 11 bases between them. The length of the CDR3 is 14 residues. Germline lookup yields CDR1 SGHTS and CDR2 YDEGEE. The CDR3, as DNA: TGTGCCAGCAGCTTACCGGGAACAGATGAAAAACTGTTTTTT. Translating gives CASSLPGTDEKLFF.

This clone was seen once. This rearrangement joins TRBV29-1 to TRBJ1-5; D remains unclear. V lost 0 bases to trimming and J lost 6 bases, with 9 bases between them. From germline, CDR1 is SQVTM and CDR2 ANQGSEA. CDR3 size: 13 residues. For the CDR3, the DNA is TGCAGCGTTGAAGATCAGGCAGGTCAGCCCCAGCATTTT. Protein sequence: CSVEDQAGQPQHF.

The chain uses TRBV6-5 and TRBJ1-5, with a tentative D call TRBD1 (5 bases). Trimming pared 0 bases from V and 6 bases from J, leaving 9 bases between. Germline V CDR1 and CDR2: MNHEY, SVGAGI. The CDR3 spans 14 residues. Here the CDR3 reads CASSYSSGLQPQHF. CDR3 bases: TGTGCCAGCAGTTACTCGTCAGGGCTTCAGCCCCAGCATTTT.

The V call is TRBV7-9, the J call TRBJ2-1, with D tentatively TRBD2 (7 bases). V lost 0 bases to trimming and J lost 6 bases, with 12 bases between them. This CDR3 is 15 amino acids long. Germline CDR1 SEHNR, CDR2 FQNEAQ (reference sequence). The CDR3: CASSLAAGASNEQFF. Here the CDR3 DNA reads TGTGCCAGCAGCTTAGCTGCGGGGGCGAGCAATGAGCAGTTCTTC. The full variable domain, its missing parts supplied by reference TRBV7-9 and TRBJ2-1, is DTGVSQNPRHKITKRGQNVTFRCDPISEHNRLYWYRQTLGQGPEFLTYFQNEAQLEKSRLLSDRFSAERPKGSFSTLEIQRTEQGDSAMYLCASSLAAGASNEQFFGPGTRLTVL.